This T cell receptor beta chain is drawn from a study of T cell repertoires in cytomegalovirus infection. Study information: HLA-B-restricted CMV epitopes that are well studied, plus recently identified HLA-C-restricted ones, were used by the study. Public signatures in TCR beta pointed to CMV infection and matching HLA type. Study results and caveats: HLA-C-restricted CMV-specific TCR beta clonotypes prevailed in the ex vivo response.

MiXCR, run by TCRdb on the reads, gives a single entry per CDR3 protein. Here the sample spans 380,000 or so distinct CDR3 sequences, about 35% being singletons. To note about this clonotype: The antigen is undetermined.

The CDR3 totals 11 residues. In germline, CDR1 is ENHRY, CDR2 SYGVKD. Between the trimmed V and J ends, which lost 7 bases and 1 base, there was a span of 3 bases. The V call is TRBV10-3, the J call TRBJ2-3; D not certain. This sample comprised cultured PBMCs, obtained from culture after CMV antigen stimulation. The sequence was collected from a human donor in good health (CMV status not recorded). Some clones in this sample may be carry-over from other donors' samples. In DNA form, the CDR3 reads TGTGCCATCATGCGCACAGATACGCAGTATTTT. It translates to CAIMRTDTQYF.